This T cell receptor beta chain was found in a study of shared T cell receptors in the human thymus. The repertoire was sequenced with immunoSEQ multiplex PCR; TCRdb's copy has only in-frame clones and lacks some. The data hold about 380,000 clones, with roughly 94% observed a single time. This CDR3 has 14 residues. V dropped 4 bases and J dropped 5 bases, with 18 bases sitting between them. From germline, CDR1 is SQVTM and CDR2 ANQGSEA. This receptor was obtained from a human donor. The rearrangement links TRBV29-1 to TRBJ2-7; D gene uncertain. Sequenced sample: thymocytes. The CDR3 DNA sequence: TGCAGCGTTGGGGTTAGGTCTATTACCCACGAGCAGTACTTC. Amino acid sequence: CSVGVRSITHEQYF.